Listed here are 4 T cell receptor beta chains from one sample, sequenced in a study of T cell responses to AZD1222 COVID-19 vaccine. Libraries were prepared by immunoSEQ multiplex PCR; TCRdb keeps only in-frame clonotypes and omits some of them. Of 95,000 to 150,000 clones in the sample, roughly 92% are singletons; the top ten hold roughly 1.8%. The sample in question was peripheral blood, obtained on day 0 of AZD1222 vaccination. The receptors originated from an adult in good health.

This chain connects TRBV10-3 to TRBJ1-2, with TRBD1 as a possible D gene (5 bases). Germline assignment: CDR1 ENHRY and CDR2 SYGVKD. The CDR3 extends over 16 amino acids. V was clipped by 4 bases and J by 3 bases, with 18 bases between them. This chain's CDR3 is CAISVSQRDRYYGYTF. The CDR3 DNA sequence: TGTGCCATCAGTGTCTCCCAACGGGACCGATACTATGGCTACACCTTC.

The chain uses TRBV19 and TRBJ2-2; 8 nucleotides line up with TRBD2. The V and J ends lost 3 bases and 6 bases, in that order; junction bases with no gene match: 6. The CDR3 is 15 amino acids. Per germline, CDR1 LNHDA and CDR2 SQIVND (reference sequence). The CDR3 sequence is CASSIPSGRPGELFF. The CDR3 DNA reads TGTGCCAGTAGTATCCCGAGCGGGAGACCCGGGGAGCTGTTTTTT.

The sample holds one count of this clone. J is TRBJ1-1 and V is TRBV27; D remains unclear. Germline V gene data show CDR1 as MNHEY and CDR2 as SMNVEV (reference sequence). CDR3 length: 13 amino acids. The ends were cut back, 5 bases at V and 5 bases at J, with 12 bases in the middle. The CDR3 region has the DNA TGTGCCAGCAGTGGTCAGCTTCGGACTGAAGCTTTCTTT. Translating it yields CASSGQLRTEAFF.

As for this clone: Relative to the germline gene, one junction end is altered; a read error may explain this. The J gene is TRBJ2-3, the V gene TRBV11-2, with a tentative D call TRBD1 (6 bases). CDR3 length: 16 amino acids. CDR1 SGHAT and CDR2 FQNNGV come from the germline V gene. The CDR3 here is CASSLEGRGLTDTQYF. The CDR3 nucleotides are TGTGCCAGCAGCCTAGAGGGCAGGGGTCTAACAGATACGCAGTATTTT. The full variable domain, its missing parts supplied by reference TRBV11-2 and TRBJ2-3, is EAGVAQSPRYKIIEKRQSVAFWCNPISGHATLYWYQQILGQGPKLLIQFQNNGVVDDSQLPKDRFSAERLKGVDSTLKIQPAKLEDSAVYLCASSLEGRGLTDTQYFGPGTRLTVL.